The entry that follows covers one TCR beta chain sequence. Antigen: not known. TCRdb's copy holds only in-frame clones and misses some; the assay was immunoSEQ multiplex PCR. The sample carries hundreds of thousands of clones, around 78% recorded once. The data are from a study of shared clonotypes between healthy human individuals. Study background: Donors consisted of two women and three men between 18 and 49.

Whole-study findings and limits: The genetic and exposure-history diversity represented was limited by few donors. Rarefaction curves obtained for sorted subsets showed sequencing incomplete despite large depth.

V was shortened by 2 bases and J by 5 bases, with 13 bases between the two germline ends. Germline V gene sequence: CDR1 MNHNS, CDR2 SASEGT. This CDR3 spans 15 amino acids. The specimen sequenced was memory CD4+ T cells sorted from blood. Documented subset: CD45RA-negative fraction. The clonotype comes from a woman younger than 45 in good health. V and J are TRBV6-1 and TRBJ1-5; D is unresolved. CDR3 sequence (DNA): TGTGCCAGCAGTGAAAGGATACGGTCGGATCAGCCCCAGCATTTT. Amino acids: CASSERIRSDQPQHF.